This entry concerns a single TCR beta chain. The data were taken from a study of blood T cell repertoires in COVID-19. At the level of the study: Sites in the United States, Italy and Spain provided acute and convalescent COVID-19 samples.

Authors' data handling: Estimation of nucleated cell counts relied on the amplification of reference gene primers. Using immunoSEQ multiplex PCR, the repertoire was profiled, and TCRdb retains in-frame clones only, with some absent. V and J calls and clone size are as listed in that table; D and trimming were resolved from the DNA. The sample contains 270,000 or so clones, over 75% of which appear only once. CDR1 is LGHNA and CDR2 is YNFKEQ in the germline V gene. The CDR3 extends over 16 amino acids. V was clipped by 2 bases and J by 7 bases, with 21 bases between them. The chain is built from TRBV4-2 and TRBJ2-7; the D gene is possibly TRBD1 (5 bases). The specimen was peripheral blood. The TCR comes from a human donor in a cohort sampled during active COVID-19. Written as DNA, the CDR3 is TGTGCCAGCAGCCAACGAGTCTGGGGTGAGGCAGGGGAGCAGTACTTC. Protein product: CASSQRVWGEAGEQYF.